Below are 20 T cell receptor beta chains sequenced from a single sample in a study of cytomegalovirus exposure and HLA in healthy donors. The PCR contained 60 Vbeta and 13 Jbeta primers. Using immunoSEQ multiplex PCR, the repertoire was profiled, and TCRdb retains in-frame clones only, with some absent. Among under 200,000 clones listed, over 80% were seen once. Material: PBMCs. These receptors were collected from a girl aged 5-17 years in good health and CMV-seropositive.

The CDR3: CASSRHGGYREQYF. The CDR3 DNA reads TGTGCCAGCAGCCGCCACGGGGGGTATCGGGAGCAGTACTTC. The chain couples TRBV7-9 to TRBJ2-7; 7 bases match TRBD2. The CDR3 runs 14 residues. Germline V gene sequence: CDR1 SEHNR, CDR2 FQNEAQ (reference sequence). V was pared by 5 bases and J by 7 bases, with 11 bases of the junction left unmatched.

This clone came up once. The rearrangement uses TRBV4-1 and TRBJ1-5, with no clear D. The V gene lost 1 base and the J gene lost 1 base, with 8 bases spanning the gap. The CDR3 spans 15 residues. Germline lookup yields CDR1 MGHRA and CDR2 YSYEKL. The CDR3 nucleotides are TGCGCCAGCAGCCAAGGGGCGGGGAGCAATCAGCCCCAGCATTTT. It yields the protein CASSQGAGSNQPQHF.

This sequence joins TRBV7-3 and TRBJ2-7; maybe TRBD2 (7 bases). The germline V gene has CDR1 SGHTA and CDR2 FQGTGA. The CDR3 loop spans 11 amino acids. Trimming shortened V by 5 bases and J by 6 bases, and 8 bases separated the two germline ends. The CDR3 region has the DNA TGTGCCAGCAGCGGGGGGGCCGAGCAGTACTTC. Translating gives CASSGGAEQYF.

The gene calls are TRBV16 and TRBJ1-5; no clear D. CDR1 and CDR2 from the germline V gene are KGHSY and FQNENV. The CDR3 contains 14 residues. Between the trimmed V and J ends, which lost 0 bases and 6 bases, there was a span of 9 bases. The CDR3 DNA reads TGTGCCAGCAGCCAATCGGGCGGGCTTCAGCCCCAGCATTTT. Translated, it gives CASSQSGGLQPQHF.

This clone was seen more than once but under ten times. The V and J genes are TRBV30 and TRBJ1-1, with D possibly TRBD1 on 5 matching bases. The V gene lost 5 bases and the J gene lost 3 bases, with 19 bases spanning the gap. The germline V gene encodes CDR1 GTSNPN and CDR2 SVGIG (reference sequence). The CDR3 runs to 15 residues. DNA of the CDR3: TGTGCCTGGGACCCATTGAGGGGCGGGGACACTGAAGCTTTCTTT. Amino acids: CAWDPLRGGDTEAFF.

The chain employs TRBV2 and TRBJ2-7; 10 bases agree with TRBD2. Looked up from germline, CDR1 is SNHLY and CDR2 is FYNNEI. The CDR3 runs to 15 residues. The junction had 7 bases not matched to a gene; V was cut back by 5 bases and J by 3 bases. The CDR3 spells CASSSLAGAHYEQYF. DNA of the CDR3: TGTGCCAGCAGTTCCCTAGCGGGGGCCCACTACGAGCAGTACTTC.

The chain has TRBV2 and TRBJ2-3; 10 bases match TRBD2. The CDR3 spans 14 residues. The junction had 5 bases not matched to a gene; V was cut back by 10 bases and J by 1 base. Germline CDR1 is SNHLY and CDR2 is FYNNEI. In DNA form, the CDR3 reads TGTGCCACCAGCACTAGCGGGGGCACAGATACGCAGTATTTT. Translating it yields CATSTSGGTDTQYF. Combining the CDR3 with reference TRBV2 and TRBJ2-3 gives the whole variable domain EPEVTQTPSHQVTQMGQEVILRCVPISNHLYFYWYRQILGQKVEFLVSFYNNEISEKSEIFDDQFSVERPDGSNFTLKIRSTKLEDSAMYFCATSTSGGTDTQYFGPGTRLTVL.

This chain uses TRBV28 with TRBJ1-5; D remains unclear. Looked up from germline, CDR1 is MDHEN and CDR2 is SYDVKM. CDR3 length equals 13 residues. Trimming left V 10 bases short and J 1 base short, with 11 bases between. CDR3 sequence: CATRRESNQPQHF. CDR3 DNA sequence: TGTGCCACCAGGCGGGAGAGCAATCAGCCCCAGCATTTT.

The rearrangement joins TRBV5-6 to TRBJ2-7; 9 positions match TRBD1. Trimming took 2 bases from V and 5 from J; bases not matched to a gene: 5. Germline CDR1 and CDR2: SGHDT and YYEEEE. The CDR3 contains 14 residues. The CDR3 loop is CASSFGTGGDEQYF. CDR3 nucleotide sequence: TGTGCCAGCAGCTTTGGAACAGGGGGCGACGAGCAGTACTTC. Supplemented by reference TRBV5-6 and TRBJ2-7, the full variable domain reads DAGVTQSPTHLIKTRGQQVTLRCSPKSGHDTVSWYQQALGQGPQFIFQYYEEEERQRGNFPDRFSGHQFPNYSSELNVNALLLGDSALYLCASSFGTGGDEQYFGPGTRLTVT.

The CDR3 DNA reads TGTGCCAGCAGCGTAACCACAGGGGTCACCGGGGAGCTGTTTTTT. The encoded protein is CASSVTTGVTGELFF. The V and J genes are TRBV9 and TRBJ2-2; 7 nucleotides agree with TRBD1. Germline loops: CDR1 SGDLS, CDR2 YYNGEE. With 1 base clipped from V and 4 bases from J, the junction kept 4 bases outside the gene matches. The CDR3 contains 15 residues.

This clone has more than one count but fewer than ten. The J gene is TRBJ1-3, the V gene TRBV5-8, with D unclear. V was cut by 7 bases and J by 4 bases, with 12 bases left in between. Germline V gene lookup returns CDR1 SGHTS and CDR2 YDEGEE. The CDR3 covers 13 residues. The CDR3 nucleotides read TGTGCCAGCGGTTTCCCGACAGGAAACACCATATATTTT. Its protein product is CASGFPTGNTIYF. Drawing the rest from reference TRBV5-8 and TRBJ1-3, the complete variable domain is EAGVTQSPTHLIKTRGQQATLRCSPISGHTSVYWYQQALGLGLQFLLWYDEGEERNRGNFPPRFSGRQFPNYSSELNVNALELEDSALYLCASGFPTGNTIYFGEGSWLTVV.

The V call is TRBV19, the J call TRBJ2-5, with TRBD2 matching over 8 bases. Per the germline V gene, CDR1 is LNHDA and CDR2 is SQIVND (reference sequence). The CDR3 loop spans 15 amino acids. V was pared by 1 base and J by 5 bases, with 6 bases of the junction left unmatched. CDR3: CASSIAGGGTETQYF. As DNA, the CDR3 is TGTGCCAGTAGTATAGCCGGCGGGGGGACGGAGACCCAGTACTTC.

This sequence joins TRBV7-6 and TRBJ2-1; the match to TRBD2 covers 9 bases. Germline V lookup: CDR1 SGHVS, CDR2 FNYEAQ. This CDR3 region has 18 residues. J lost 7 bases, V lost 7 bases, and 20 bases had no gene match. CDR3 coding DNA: TGTGCCAGCACCCGCCGGGTACTAGCGGGTGGTGTTAGGAATGAGCAGTTCTTC. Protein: CASTRRVLAGGVRNEQFF.

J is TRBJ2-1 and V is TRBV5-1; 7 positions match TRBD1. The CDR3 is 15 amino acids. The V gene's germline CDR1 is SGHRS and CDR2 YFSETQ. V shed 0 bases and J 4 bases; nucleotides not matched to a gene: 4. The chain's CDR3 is CASSLEGGAYNEQFF. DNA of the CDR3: TGCGCCAGCAGCTTGGAAGGGGGCGCTTACAATGAGCAGTTCTTC. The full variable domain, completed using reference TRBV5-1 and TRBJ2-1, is KAGVTQTPRYLIKTRGQQVTLSCSPISGHRSVSWYQQTPGQGLQFLFEYFSETQRNKGNFPGRFSGRQFSNSRSEMNVSTLELGDSALYLCASSLEGGAYNEQFFGPGTRLTVL.

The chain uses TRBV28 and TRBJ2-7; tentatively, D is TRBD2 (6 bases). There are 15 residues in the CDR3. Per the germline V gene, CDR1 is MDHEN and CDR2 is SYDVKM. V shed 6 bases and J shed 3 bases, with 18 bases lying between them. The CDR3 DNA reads TGTGCCAGCAGGTTAGGCGGGACCACCATCTACGAGCAGTACTTC. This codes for CASRLGGTTIYEQYF. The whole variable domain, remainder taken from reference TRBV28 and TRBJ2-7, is DVKVTQSSRYLVKRTGEKVFLECVQDMDHENMFWYRQDPGLGLRLIYFSYDVKMKEKGDIPEGYSVSREKKERFSLILESASTNQTSMYLCASRLGGTTIYEQYFGPGTRLTVT.

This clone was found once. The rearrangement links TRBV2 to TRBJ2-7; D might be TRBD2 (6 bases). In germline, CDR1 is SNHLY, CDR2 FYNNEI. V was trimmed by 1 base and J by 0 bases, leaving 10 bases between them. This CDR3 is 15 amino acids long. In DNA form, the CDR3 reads TGTGCCAGCAGTGAAGTACGGGAGACCTCCTACGAGCAGTACTTC. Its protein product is CASSEVRETSYEQYF.

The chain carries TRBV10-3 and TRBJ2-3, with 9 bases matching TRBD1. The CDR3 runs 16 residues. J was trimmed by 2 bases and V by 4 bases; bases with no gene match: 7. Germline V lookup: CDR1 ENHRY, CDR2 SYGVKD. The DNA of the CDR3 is TGTGCCATCAGTGGGTCCGGGACAGGGCCCACAGATACGCAGTATTTT. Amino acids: CAISGSGTGPTDTQYF.

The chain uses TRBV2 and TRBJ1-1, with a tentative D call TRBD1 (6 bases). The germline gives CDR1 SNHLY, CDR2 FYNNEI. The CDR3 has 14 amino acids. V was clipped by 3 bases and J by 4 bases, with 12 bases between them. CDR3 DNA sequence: TGTGCCAGCAGTGATCGAAAAGGGGGCACTGAAGCTTTCTTT. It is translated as CASSDRKGGTEAFF.

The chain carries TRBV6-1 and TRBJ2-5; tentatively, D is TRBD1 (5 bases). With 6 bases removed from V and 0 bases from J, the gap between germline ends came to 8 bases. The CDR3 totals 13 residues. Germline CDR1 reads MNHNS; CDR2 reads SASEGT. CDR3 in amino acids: CASSQGYQETQYF. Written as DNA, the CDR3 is TGTGCCAGCAGCCAGGGCTACCAAGAGACCCAGTACTTC.

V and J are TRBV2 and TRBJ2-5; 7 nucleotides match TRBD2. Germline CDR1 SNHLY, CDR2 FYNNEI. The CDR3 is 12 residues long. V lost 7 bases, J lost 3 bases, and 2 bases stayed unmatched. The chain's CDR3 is CASTREEETQYF. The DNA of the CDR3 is TGTGCCAGCACCCGGGAGGAAGAGACCCAGTACTTC.